Listed here are 8 T cell receptor beta chains from one sample, sequenced in a study of blood T cell repertoires in COVID-19. Assay: immunoSEQ multiplex PCR; the TCRdb copy retains only in-frame clones and omits some. The sample has approximately 150,000 clones; under 85% are singletons. The sequencing input was peripheral blood. The receptors were gathered from a human donor in a cohort sampled during active COVID-19.

This clone was observed a handful of times. The chain carries TRBV5-6 and TRBJ1-2; D is perhaps TRBD1 (5 bases). This CDR3 has 17 residues. CDR1 and CDR2 (germline): SGHDT, YYEEEE. V lost 1 base, J lost 5 bases, and 21 bases lay in between. The CDR3 coding sequence is TGTGCCAGCAGCTTGTTTGCCGGGGGACCCTTCGGGTATGGCTACACCTTC. Amino acid sequence: CASSLFAGGPFGYGYTF.

This chain links TRBV9 with TRBJ1-2, with 7 bases lining up with TRBD1. Losses at the gene ends were 5 bases for V and 6 bases for J; bases not matched to a gene: 7. This CDR3 has 13 residues. CDR1 is SGDLS and CDR2 is YYNGEE in the germline V gene. CDR3 nucleotides: TGTGCCAGCAGGGCAGGGGGTCTGGATGGCTACACCTTC. It is translated as CASRAGGLDGYTF.

The chain is built from TRBV30 and TRBJ2-7, with 9 bases identical to TRBD2. This CDR3 is built from 16 residues. Per germline, CDR1 GTSNPN and CDR2 SVGIG (reference sequence). V lost 1 base and J lost 5; bases outside the gene matches: 12. The DNA of the CDR3 is TGTGCCTGGAGTGCCCCCTGGGTAGCGGGAGTCAACGAGCAGTACTTC. Translating it yields CAWSAPWVAGVNEQYF.

A note on this clone: The sample has other DNA sequences that encode this CDR3 too. V is TRBV14 and J is TRBJ2-3, with 9 bases identical to TRBD1. The CDR3 is made up of 14 amino acids. Trimming at V came to 4 bases and at J to 3 bases, leaving 2 bases not matched to a gene. Per the germline V gene, CDR1 is SGHDN and CDR2 is FVKESK. The CDR3 nucleotides read TGTGCCAGCAGCCCGGGACAGGGAACAGATACGCAGTATTTT. This encodes CASSPGQGTDTQYF.

Points on this clone: The DNA is omitted, as the CDR3 cannot be located on it reliably, and the CDR3 follows TCRdb's listing. The rearrangement joins TRBV2 to TRBJ2-1; TRBD1 is taken as the D call from the table, unchecked against the DNA. From its first to its last residue, the CDR3 has 12 amino acids. Germline V gives CDR1 SNHLY, CDR2 FYNNEI. The CDR3 spells CASSEWGQGAFF.

The J gene is TRBJ2-5, the V gene TRBV6-5, with 9 nucleotides matching TRBD2. In germline, CDR1 is MNHEY, CDR2 SVGAGI. The CDR3 extends over 15 amino acids. Unmatched junction bases numbered 7, after V lost 7 bases and J lost 1 base. CDR3 protein: CASNLAGAPQETQYF. Written as DNA, the CDR3 is TGTGCCAGCAATTTAGCGGGAGCGCCCCAAGAGACCCAGTACTTC.

DNA for the CDR3: TGCGCCAGCGGACTAGCGGGAGGGCCACTTAGCTATGAGCAGTTCTTC. Protein product: CASGLAGGPLSYEQFF. The chain employs TRBV5-1 and TRBJ2-1, with 15 positions matching TRBD2. J gave up 8 bases and V 7 bases, and 10 bases lay outside the gene matches. Per germline, CDR1 SGHRS and CDR2 YFSETQ. This CDR3 has 16 residues.

The J gene is TRBJ1-2, the V gene TRBV28; 8 nucleotides line up with TRBD1. CDR1 MDHEN and CDR2 SYDVKM come from the germline V gene. The CDR3 runs 16 residues. Unmatched junction bases numbered 12, after V lost 6 bases and J lost 3 bases. The CDR3 region has the DNA TGTGCCAGCAGGGGTTCCGGACAGGGCGGCCACTATGGCTACACCTTC. Protein: CASRGSGQGGHYGYTF.